A single sample is the source of the 23 T cell receptor beta chains below, sequenced in a study of blood T cell repertoires in COVID-19. This table comes from immunoSEQ multiplex PCR, and its TCRdb copy is limited to in-frame clones, with some not included. The sample lists roughly 150,000 clones; under 90% were seen once. Sequencing input: PBMCs or T cells enriched from blood (not recorded which). These receptors were obtained from a man aged 45-65 years who had recovered from COVID-19.

The rearrangement links TRBV14 to TRBJ1-6; 9 nucleotides align to TRBD1. The CDR3 consists of 15 residues. Per the germline V gene, CDR1 is SGHDN and CDR2 is FVKESK. Unmatched junction bases numbered 5, after V lost 4 bases and J lost 7 bases. Here the CDR3 reads CASSRDRAGNSPLHF. The CDR3 coding sequence is TGTGCCAGCAGCCGGGACAGGGCTGGAAATTCACCCCTCCACTTT.

The chain recombines TRBV14 with TRBJ2-7; D gene ambiguous. Trimming took 0 bases from V and 1 from J, leaving 7 bases between them. This CDR3 comprises 14 residues. Germline V CDR1 and CDR2: SGHDN, FVKESK. CDR3 bases: TGTGCCAGCAGCCAAGATCTCTTGTCCTACGAGCAGTACTTC. Amino acid sequence: CASSQDLLSYEQYF.

The chain uses TRBV6-1 and TRBJ2-1; 14 bases align to TRBD2. Germline loops: CDR1 MNHNS, CDR2 SASEGT. J lost 2 bases, V lost 4 bases, and 4 bases had no gene match. CDR3 length: 17 amino acids. The CDR3 DNA follows: TGTGCCAGCAGTGGGGGGACTAGCGGGGGACCCTACAATGAGCAGTTCTTC. It translates to CASSGGTSGGPYNEQFF.

V is TRBV7-2 and J is TRBJ2-1, with 10 bases that match TRBD2. The CDR3 runs 17 residues. The germline V gene has CDR1 SGHTA and CDR2 FQGNSA. The V and J ends lost 1 base and 2 bases, in that order; junction bases with no gene match: 5. In DNA, the CDR3 is TGTGCCAGCAGCTTAGTACTAGCGGGGACGACCTACAATGAGCAGTTCTTC. Its translation: CASSLVLAGTTYNEQFF.

This chain's CDR3 is CASGASLPGCTDTQYF. The CDR3 region has the DNA TGTGCTAGCGGAGCCTCCTTACCCGGGTGCACAGATACGCAGTATTTT. The chain has TRBV7-7 and TRBJ2-3; a weak D match, TRBD2 (6 bases). Germline CDR1 SSHAT, CDR2 FNYEAQ (reference sequence). This CDR3 comprises 16 residues.

The chain employs TRBV3-1 (or the pseudogene TRBV3-2) and TRBJ2-3, with 10 bases lining up with TRBD2. The CDR3 loop spans 16 amino acids. Germline values: CDR1 LGHDT, CDR2 YNNKEL (reference sequence). V was pared by 4 bases and J by 5 bases, with 9 bases of the junction left unmatched. The CDR3 protein is CASSLTLAGVKDTQYF. In DNA form, the CDR3 reads TGTGCCAGCAGCCTTACCCTAGCGGGGGTCAAAGATACGCAGTATTTT.

This chain connects TRBV28 to TRBJ1-2; 9 nucleotides match TRBD1. The CDR3 is 15 amino acids. The junction had 9 bases not matched to a gene; V was cut back by 6 bases and J by 4 bases. Germline V gene data show CDR1 as MDHEN and CDR2 as SYDVKM. The CDR3: CASSPPTQGAYGYTF. DNA of the CDR3: TGTGCCAGCAGCCCCCCTACACAGGGGGCCTATGGCTACACCTTC.

This clone has only one observation. The chain joins TRBV4-3 to TRBJ2-7, with D tentatively TRBD1 (6 bases). This CDR3 is 15 amino acids long. Trimming cost V 0 bases and J 5 bases, with 14 bases left between them. Germline V gives CDR1 LGHNA, CDR2 YSLEER. The CDR3 loop reads CASSQEEAGADEQYF. As DNA, the CDR3 is TGCGCCAGCAGCCAAGAAGAGGCAGGGGCGGACGAGCAGTACTTC.

This clone was recorded only once. The V gene is TRBV9, the J gene TRBJ2-1; D perhaps matches TRBD2 (6 bases). V gave up 0 bases and J gave up 8 bases, with 9 bases separating them. CDR1 SGDLS and CDR2 YYNGEE come from the germline V gene. CDR3 length equals 13 residues. CDR3 loop: CASSVGPGDEQFF. The CDR3 DNA sequence: TGTGCCAGCAGCGTAGGGCCGGGGGATGAGCAGTTCTTC. The full variable domain, its missing parts supplied by reference TRBV9 and TRBJ2-1, is DSGVTQTPKHLITATGQRVTLRCSPRSGDLSVYWYQQSLDQGLQFLIQYYNGEERAKGNILERFSAQQFPDLHSELNLSSLELGDSALYFCASSVGPGDEQFFGPGTRLTVL.

The gene calls are TRBV9 and TRBJ2-7; 7 nucleotides line up with TRBD1. CDR1 is SGDLS, CDR2 YYNGEE, per germline. The CDR3 is 16 residues long. The J segment lost 0 bases and the V segment lost 0 bases, leaving 6 bases of the junction unmatched. CDR3 region: CASSVGPGTASYEQYF. As DNA, the CDR3 is TGTGCCAGCAGCGTAGGCCCCGGGACAGCCTCCTACGAGCAGTACTTC. Full variable domain (remainder filled in from reference TRBV9 and TRBJ2-7): DSGVTQTPKHLITATGQRVTLRCSPRSGDLSVYWYQQSLDQGLQFLIQYYNGEERAKGNILERFSAQQFPDLHSELNLSSLELGDSALYFCASSVGPGTASYEQYFGPGTRLTVT.

This clone was picked up one time. This chain links TRBV7-8 with TRBJ1-1, with 9 bases that match TRBD1. This CDR3 has 16 amino acids. The J segment lost 0 bases and the V segment lost 4 bases, leaving 6 bases of the junction unmatched. CDR1 and CDR2 (germline): SGHVS, FQNEAQ. CDR3: CASSYNTGGLNTEAFF. The CDR3 coding sequence is TGTGCCAGCAGCTATAATACAGGGGGCCTGAACACTGAAGCTTTCTTT.

This clone was counted only a few times. This sequence joins TRBV7-9 and TRBJ1-6, with D possibly being TRBD1 (6 bases). The CDR3 loop spans 15 amino acids. The germline V and J ends were trimmed by 4 bases and 7 bases, with 14 bases remaining between them. The germline V gene has CDR1 SEHNR and CDR2 FQNEAQ (reference sequence). In DNA, the CDR3 is TGTGCCAGCAGCTCCCTCGGGAGGGGGAATTCACCCCTCCACTTT. This translates into CASSSLGRGNSPLHF.

This clone was found a few times. The rearrangement uses TRBV27 and TRBJ2-7, with D unresolved. The V and J ends lost 1 base and 6 bases respectively, with 10 bases between them. The CDR3 spans 13 residues. The germline V gene encodes CDR1 MNHEY and CDR2 SMNVEV (reference sequence). CDR3 DNA: TGTGCCAGCAGTTTATATGCGGCCCCCGAGCAGTACTTC. As protein: CASSLYAAPEQYF.

Notes on this clone: Other nucleotide sequences in the sample specify the same CDR3. This chain joins TRBV19 and TRBJ1-5; TRBD1 is a possible D gene (6 bases). Germline CDR1 and CDR2: LNHDA and SQIVND (reference sequence). The CDR3 extends over 15 amino acids. V was clipped by 6 bases and J by 2 bases, with 14 bases between them. The CDR3 here is CASRTTWTGNQPQHF. As DNA, the CDR3 is TGTGCCAGTAGAACTACCTGGACAGGCAATCAGCCCCAGCATTTT.

The chain recombines TRBV6-5 with TRBJ2-1; a possible D gene is TRBD2 (5 bases). Germline V gene data show CDR1 as MNHEY and CDR2 as SVGAGI. Trimming took off 4 bases at V and 10 bases at J, with 14 bases between the two ends. This CDR3 has 13 amino acids. The DNA of the CDR3 is TGTGCCAGCAGTTCCCCCCGGGGAAGGGAGCAGTTCTTC. The encoded protein is CASSSPRGREQFF.

J is TRBJ1-2 and V is TRBV12-3 or TRBV12-4; possibly TRBD1 for D (5 bases). Trimming stripped 6 bases from V and 2 bases from J, with 10 bases between. The length of the CDR3 is 13 residues. The CDR3 nucleotides read TGTGCCAGCAGCCTGACAGTAAACTATGGCTACACCTTC. Translating gives CASSLTVNYGYTF.

The chain uses TRBV19 and TRBJ1-2, with D perhaps TRBD1 (6 bases). Germline assignment: CDR1 LNHDA and CDR2 SQIVND (reference sequence). The CDR3 has 13 amino acids. Deletions cut 6 bases from V and 4 bases from J, with 12 bases between. CDR3 DNA sequence: TGTGCCAGTAGCGCAGGGGCGTCCTATGGCTACACCTTC. Residues: CASSAGASYGYTF.

The chain couples TRBV9 to TRBJ2-1; 10 bases match TRBD2. Losses at the gene ends were 3 bases for V and 7 bases for J; bases not matched to a gene: 7. CDR3 length: 15 residues. Germline loops: CDR1 SGDLS, CDR2 YYNGEE. CDR3 in amino acids: CASSASGGELNEQFF. The CDR3 nucleotides read TGTGCCAGCAGCGCGAGCGGGGGGGAGCTTAATGAGCAGTTCTTC.

The chain couples TRBV3-1 (or the pseudogene TRBV3-2) to TRBJ1-4, with D tentatively TRBD1 (5 bases). With 4 bases removed from V and 3 bases from J, the gap between germline ends came to 9 bases. Germline assignment: CDR1 LGHDT and CDR2 YNNKEL (reference sequence). This CDR3 region has 14 residues. CDR3 nucleotide sequence: TGTGCCAGCAGCCGCAGGGAACCTAATGAAAAACTGTTTTTT. Translation gives CASSRREPNEKLFF.

This chain links TRBV6-5 with TRBJ1-1, with D possibly being TRBD1 (5 bases). The CDR3 runs 12 residues. V lost 7 bases and J lost 6, with 12 bases in between. Germline V gene data show CDR1 as MNHEY and CDR2 as SVGAGI. The CDR3 DNA is TGTGCCAGCATCACTGGGGCCTCTGAAGCTTTCTTT. It translates to CASITGASEAFF.

The V gene is TRBV10-3, the J gene TRBJ1-2, with D possibly matching TRBD1 (6 bases). CDR3 length: 13 amino acids. The germline V and J ends were trimmed by 0 bases and 6 bases, with 8 bases remaining between them. Germline lookup yields CDR1 ENHRY and CDR2 SYGVKD. The CDR3 nucleotides read TGTGCCATCAGTGAGTCACAGGGCAATGGCTACACCTTC. This sequence encodes CAISESQGNGYTF.

The chain combines TRBV3-1 (or the pseudogene TRBV3-2) with TRBJ2-5; D may be TRBD1 (6 bases). V was trimmed by 3 bases and J by 3 bases, leaving 14 bases between them. CDR1 is LGHDT and CDR2 is YNNKEL in the germline V gene (reference sequence). The CDR3 length is 15 residues. The CDR3 protein is CASSHGTLGKETQYF. The CDR3 coding sequence is TGTGCCAGCAGCCACGGGACATTAGGGAAAGAGACCCAGTACTTC.

In this sample, this clone turned up once. The V call is TRBV30, the J call TRBJ2-1; 11 bases fit TRBD1. The CDR3 runs 16 residues. Per germline, CDR1 GTSNPN and CDR2 SVGIG (reference sequence). The V gene end was trimmed by 0 bases and the J gene end by 3 bases; junction bases not matched to a gene: 4. CDR3 DNA sequence: TGTGCCTGGAGTGTACGGGGGACAGGGGGCTACAATGAGCAGTTCTTC. This translates into CAWSVRGTGGYNEQFF.